This T cell receptor (beta chain) was found in a study of blood T cell repertoires in COVID-19. At the level of the study: Samples of COVID-19 (acute and convalescent) were obtained from the United States, Italy and Spain.

How the authors handled the data: Amplification from reference gene primers served as the basis for estimated nucleated cell counts. The table came from immunoSEQ multiplex PCR; TCRdb's copy has only in-frame clones and leaves some out. V, J and clone size derive from that table, while D and trimming were established from the DNA sequence. The table has about 120,000 clones, roughly nine tenths seen once; the top ten hold about 8%. Looked up from germline, CDR1 is MNHEY and CDR2 is SVGAGI. This CDR3 contains 14 residues. V shed 2 bases, J shed 3 bases, and the junction held 4 bases outside the gene matches.

The chain carries TRBV6-5 and TRBJ2-7, with TRBD1 matching over 7 bases. Sequenced: peripheral blood. This TCR came from a human donor in a cohort sampled during active COVID-19. The CDR3 sequence: CASSYPTGSYEQYF. Written as DNA, the CDR3 is TGTGCCAGCAGTTACCCGACAGGGAGCTACGAGCAGTACTTC.